This T cell receptor (beta chain) came from a study of cytomegalovirus exposure and HLA in healthy donors. On the study more broadly: It was reported in a later analysis that the same platform had been used for the 90 to 150 validation repertoires as for the approximately 670 first-cohort repertoires. Overall study findings and caveats: It was 150 to 200 TCR beta chains that were listed as cytomegalovirus-associated. In vitro, a few CMV-associated chains proved specific for CMV antigens.

Trimming removed 5 bases from V and 2 bases from J, with 7 bases in between. CDR1 and CDR2 from the germline V gene are SNHLY and FYNNEI. This CDR3 region has 12 residues. Assay: immunoSEQ multiplex PCR; the TCRdb copy retains only in-frame clones and omits some. Here the sample spans roughly 150,000 clones, 89% being singletons. As regards this clone: What it binds is unknown.

This TCR derives from a woman aged 18-30 years in good health and CMV-seropositive. Sequenced: PBMCs. The chain joins TRBV2 to TRBJ2-7, with D possibly TRBD1 on 6 matching bases. The CDR3 region is CASSRQAYEQYF. The CDR3 nucleotides read TGTGCCAGCAGTAGACAGGCCTACGAGCAGTACTTC. The full variable domain, its missing parts supplied by reference TRBV2 and TRBJ2-7, is EPEVTQTPSHQVTQMGQEVILRCVPISNHLYFYWYRQILGQKVEFLVSFYNNEISEKSEIFDDQFSVERPDGSNFTLKIRSTKLEDSAMYFCASSRQAYEQYFGPGTRLTVT.